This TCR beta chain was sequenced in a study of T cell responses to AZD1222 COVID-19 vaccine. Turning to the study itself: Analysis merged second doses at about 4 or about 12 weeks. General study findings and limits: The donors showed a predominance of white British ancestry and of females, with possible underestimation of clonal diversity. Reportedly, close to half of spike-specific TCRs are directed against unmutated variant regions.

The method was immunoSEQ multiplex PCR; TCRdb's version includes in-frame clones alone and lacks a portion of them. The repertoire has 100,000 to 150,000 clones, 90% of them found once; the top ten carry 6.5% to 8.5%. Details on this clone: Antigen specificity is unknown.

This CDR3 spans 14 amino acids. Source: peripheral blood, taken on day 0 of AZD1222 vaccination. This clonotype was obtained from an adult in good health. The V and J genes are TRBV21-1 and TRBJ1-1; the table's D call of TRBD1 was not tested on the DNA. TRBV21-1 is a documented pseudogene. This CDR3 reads CASSRRTVNTEAFF. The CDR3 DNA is TGTGCCAGCAGCAGGCGTACAGTGAACACTGAAGCTTTCTTT.